The rows below give T cell receptor beta chains drawn from one sample of a study of blood T cell repertoires in COVID-19. Only in-frame clones appear in the TCRdb table, and some are missing; sequencing was by immunoSEQ multiplex PCR. The sample consists of around 260,000 clones, about 87% of them appearing once. Sequenced material: peripheral blood. Receptors were obtained from a man aged 60-69 years who had recovered from COVID-19. Both conserved end residues are part of each CDR3. Fields, in order: V gene, J gene, D gene, clone size, CDR3 protein. The D gene is left open where the match is weak. Size is omitted from some rows. Given values are once, few, many or a class for expanded clones.

v_call: TRBV11-2; j_call: TRBJ1-1; d_call: TRBD1; clone_size: NA; cdr3_aa: CASSLERGRTEAFF
v_call: TRBV4-2; j_call: TRBJ2-2; d_call: NA; clone_size: NA; cdr3_aa: CASSQDLVGGNTGELFF
v_call: TRBV21-1; j_call: TRBJ2-3; d_call: NA; clone_size: NA; cdr3_aa: CASSKVTGTLTDTQYF
v_call: TRBV6-5; j_call: TRBJ1-5; d_call: TRBD1; clone_size: NA; cdr3_aa: CASSSLGQGGGQPQHF
v_call: TRBV9; j_call: TRBJ2-2; d_call: TRBD2; clone_size: NA; cdr3_aa: CASSVGERGGSTGELFF
v_call: TRBV7-8; j_call: TRBJ1-4; d_call: NA; clone_size: NA; cdr3_aa: CASRKEGENEKLFF
v_call: TRBV20-1; j_call: TRBJ2-5; d_call: TRBD2; clone_size: once; cdr3_aa: CSASPLAGKETQYF
v_call: TRBV7-3; j_call: TRBJ2-7; d_call: TRBD2; clone_size: NA; cdr3_aa: CASSLTASGGNEQYF
v_call: TRBV15; j_call: TRBJ2-7; d_call: TRBD2; clone_size: NA; cdr3_aa: CATSRGVTHEQYF
v_call: TRBV7-2; j_call: TRBJ2-4; d_call: TRBD2; clone_size: NA; cdr3_aa: CASSFRTSGGNRDIQYF
v_call: TRBV5-8; j_call: TRBJ1-5; d_call: NA; clone_size: NA; cdr3_aa: CASSHGQHNQPQHF
v_call: TRBV7-6; j_call: TRBJ1-3; d_call: NA; clone_size: NA; cdr3_aa: CASSLGTDYSGNTIYF
v_call: TRBV4-1; j_call: TRBJ2-5; d_call: NA; clone_size: NA; cdr3_aa: CASSQDIAGKETQYF
v_call: TRBV5-1; j_call: TRBJ2-2; d_call: TRBD1; clone_size: NA; cdr3_aa: CASSSGQGAITGELFF
v_call: TRBV2; j_call: TRBJ1-4; d_call: NA; clone_size: NA; cdr3_aa: CASSGTAEKLFF
v_call: TRBV11-2; j_call: TRBJ2-7; d_call: TRBD1; clone_size: few; cdr3_aa: CASSLIEGGGYEQYF
v_call: TRBV6-6; j_call: TRBJ2-7; d_call: NA; clone_size: NA; cdr3_aa: CASSPSRDSYEQYF
v_call: TRBV2; j_call: TRBJ1-6; d_call: TRBD1; clone_size: NA; cdr3_aa: CASRQGGEPLHF
v_call: TRBV4-2; j_call: TRBJ2-1; d_call: TRBD2; clone_size: NA; cdr3_aa: CASSQAPRGGLWDEQFF
v_call: TRBV28; j_call: TRBJ1-5; d_call: TRBD1; clone_size: NA; cdr3_aa: CASNYGQGYQPQHF
v_call: TRBV18; j_call: TRBJ1-6; d_call: TRBD1; clone_size: once; cdr3_aa: CASSPPTGESPLHF
v_call: TRBV5-1; j_call: TRBJ1-6; d_call: NA; clone_size: NA; cdr3_aa: CASMRGNNSPLHF
v_call: TRBV6-5; j_call: TRBJ2-1; d_call: TRBD1; clone_size: NA; cdr3_aa: CASSYQGVSHNEQFF
v_call: TRBV6-6; j_call: TRBJ1-1; d_call: TRBD1; clone_size: NA; cdr3_aa: CASSKTGVGNTEAFF
v_call: TRBV9; j_call: TRBJ1-3; d_call: NA; clone_size: NA; cdr3_aa: CASSPNPGGGNTIYF
v_call: TRBV20-1; j_call: TRBJ1-2; d_call: NA; clone_size: NA; cdr3_aa: CSASSPPGGVVYGYTF
v_call: TRBV23-1; j_call: TRBJ2-2; d_call: NA; clone_size: NA; cdr3_aa: CASSQLSFSDHANTGELFF
v_call: TRBV4-1; j_call: TRBJ2-1; d_call: TRBD2; clone_size: few; cdr3_aa: CASRLSEAGGPIEQFF
v_call: TRBV5-4; j_call: TRBJ2-7; d_call: TRBD1; clone_size: NA; cdr3_aa: CASSYLSGQSYEQYF
v_call: TRBV7-2; j_call: TRBJ2-3; d_call: NA; clone_size: NA; cdr3_aa: CASFRGSYTDTQYF
v_call: TRBV6-2/TRBV6-3; j_call: TRBJ2-5; d_call: NA; clone_size: NA; cdr3_aa: CASSSVTGNWEETQYF
v_call: TRBV2; j_call: TRBJ1-6; d_call: NA; clone_size: NA; cdr3_aa: CASSENFPDNSPLHF
v_call: TRBV5-1; j_call: TRBJ1-4; d_call: NA; clone_size: NA; cdr3_aa: CASSLSGLQGREKLFF
v_call: TRBV7-2; j_call: TRBJ1-2; d_call: NA; clone_size: few; cdr3_aa: CASTARGGAYGYTF
v_call: TRBV3-1/TRBV3-2; j_call: TRBJ2-3; d_call: NA; clone_size: NA; cdr3_aa: CASSPRRGASVSNTQYF
v_call: TRBV14; j_call: TRBJ2-1; d_call: TRBD2; clone_size: NA; cdr3_aa: CASSRPFAGGYNEQFF
v_call: TRBV25-1; j_call: TRBJ2-7; d_call: TRBD1; clone_size: NA; cdr3_aa: CASSPRDSPGEQYF
v_call: TRBV5-1; j_call: TRBJ2-3; d_call: NA; clone_size: NA; cdr3_aa: CASSLIGHKTDTQYF
v_call: TRBV13; j_call: TRBJ2-3; d_call: TRBD1; clone_size: NA; cdr3_aa: CASSPRTGDVNISTDTQYF